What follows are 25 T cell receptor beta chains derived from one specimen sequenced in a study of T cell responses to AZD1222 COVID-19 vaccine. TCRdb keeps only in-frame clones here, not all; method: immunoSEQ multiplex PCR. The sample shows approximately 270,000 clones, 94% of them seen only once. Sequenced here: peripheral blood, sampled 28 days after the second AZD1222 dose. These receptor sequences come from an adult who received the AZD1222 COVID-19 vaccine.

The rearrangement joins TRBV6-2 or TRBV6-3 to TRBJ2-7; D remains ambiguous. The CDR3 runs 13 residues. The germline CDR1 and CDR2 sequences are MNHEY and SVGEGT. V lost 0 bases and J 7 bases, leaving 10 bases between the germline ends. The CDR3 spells CASSYSKAGEQYF. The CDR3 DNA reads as TGTGCCAGCAGTTACTCGAAGGCCGGGGAGCAGTACTTC.

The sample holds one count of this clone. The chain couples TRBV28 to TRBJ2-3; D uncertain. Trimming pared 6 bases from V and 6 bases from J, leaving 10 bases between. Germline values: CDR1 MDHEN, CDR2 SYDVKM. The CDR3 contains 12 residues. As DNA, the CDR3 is TGTGCCAGCAGACATCTAACGGATACGCAGTATTTT. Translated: CASRHLTDTQYF.

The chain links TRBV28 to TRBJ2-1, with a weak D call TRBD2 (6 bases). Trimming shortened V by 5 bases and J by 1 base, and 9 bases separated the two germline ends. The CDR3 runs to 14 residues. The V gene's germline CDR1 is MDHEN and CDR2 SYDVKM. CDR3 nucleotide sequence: TGTGCCAGCAGTACGGGGGAATCCTACAATGAGCAGTTCTTC. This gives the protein CASSTGESYNEQFF.

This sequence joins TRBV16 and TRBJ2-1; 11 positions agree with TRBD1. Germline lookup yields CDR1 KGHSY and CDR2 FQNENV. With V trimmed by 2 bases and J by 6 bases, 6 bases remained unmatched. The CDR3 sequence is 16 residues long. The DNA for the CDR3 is TGTGCCAGCAGCCAAAGGAAAGGGACAGGGGGCAATGAGCAGTTCTTC. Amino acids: CASSQRKGTGGNEQFF.

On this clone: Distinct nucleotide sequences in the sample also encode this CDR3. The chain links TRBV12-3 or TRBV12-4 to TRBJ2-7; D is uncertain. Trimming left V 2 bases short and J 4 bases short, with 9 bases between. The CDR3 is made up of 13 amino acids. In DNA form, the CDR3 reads TGTGCCAGCAGTTTAAGCCTCGGGTACGAGCAGTACTTC. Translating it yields CASSLSLGYEQYF.

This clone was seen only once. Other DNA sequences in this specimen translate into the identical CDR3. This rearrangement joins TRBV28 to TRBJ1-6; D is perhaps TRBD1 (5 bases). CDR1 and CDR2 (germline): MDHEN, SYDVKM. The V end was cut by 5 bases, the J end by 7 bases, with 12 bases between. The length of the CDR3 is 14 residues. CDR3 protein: CASSPGTANSPLHF. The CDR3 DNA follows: TGTGCCAGCAGTCCCGGGACTGCCAATTCACCCCTCCACTTT.

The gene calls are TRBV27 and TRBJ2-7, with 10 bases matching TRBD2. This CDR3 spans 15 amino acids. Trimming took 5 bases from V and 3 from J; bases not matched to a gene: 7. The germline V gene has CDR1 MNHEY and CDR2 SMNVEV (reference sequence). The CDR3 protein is CASSPLSGGFYEQYF. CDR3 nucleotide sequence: TGTGCCAGCAGTCCCCTTAGCGGGGGGTTCTACGAGCAGTACTTC.

CDR3 residues: CSVEDPPVQYF. CDR3 DNA: TGCAGCGTTGAAGATCCACCCGTGCAGTACTTC. V usage is TRBV29-1 and J usage is TRBJ2-7; D gene unclear. The germline CDR1 and CDR2 sequences are SQVTM and ANQGSEA. The ends were cut back, 0 bases at V and 9 bases at J, with 9 bases in the middle. The CDR3 spans 11 residues.

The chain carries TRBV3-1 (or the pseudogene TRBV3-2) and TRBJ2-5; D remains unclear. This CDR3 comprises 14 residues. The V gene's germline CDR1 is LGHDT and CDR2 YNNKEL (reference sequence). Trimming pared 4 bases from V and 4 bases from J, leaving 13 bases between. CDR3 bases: TGTGCCAGCAGCCCTAGTTCCCGAGGAGAGACCCAGTACTTC. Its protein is CASSPSSRGETQYF.

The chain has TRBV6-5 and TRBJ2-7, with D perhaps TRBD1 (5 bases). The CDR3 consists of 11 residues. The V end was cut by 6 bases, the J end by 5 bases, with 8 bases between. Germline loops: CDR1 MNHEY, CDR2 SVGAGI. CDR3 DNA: TGTGCCAGCAGGGCCAGGGACGAGCAGTACTTC. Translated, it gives CASRARDEQYF.

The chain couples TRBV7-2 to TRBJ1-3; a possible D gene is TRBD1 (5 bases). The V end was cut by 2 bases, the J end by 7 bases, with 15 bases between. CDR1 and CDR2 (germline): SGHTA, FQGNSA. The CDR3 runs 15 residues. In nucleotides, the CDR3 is TGTGCCAGCAGCTTAAAGGTCCAGGGAGGGAACACCATATATTTT. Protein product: CASSLKVQGGNTIYF.

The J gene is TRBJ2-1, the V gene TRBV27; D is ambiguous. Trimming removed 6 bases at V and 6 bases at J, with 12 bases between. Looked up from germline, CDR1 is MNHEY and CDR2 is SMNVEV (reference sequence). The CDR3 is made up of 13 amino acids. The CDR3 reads CASRGTLRNEQFF. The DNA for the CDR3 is TGTGCCAGCAGGGGTACGCTGCGCAATGAGCAGTTCTTC.

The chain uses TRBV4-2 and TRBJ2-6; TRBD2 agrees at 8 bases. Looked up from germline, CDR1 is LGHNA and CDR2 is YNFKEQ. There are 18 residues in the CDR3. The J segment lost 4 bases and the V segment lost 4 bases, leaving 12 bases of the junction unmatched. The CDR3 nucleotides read TGTGCCAGCAGCCCCGCCGGGGGGGTGGGCTCCGGGGCCAACGTCCTGACTTTC. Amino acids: CASSPAGGVGSGANVLTF.

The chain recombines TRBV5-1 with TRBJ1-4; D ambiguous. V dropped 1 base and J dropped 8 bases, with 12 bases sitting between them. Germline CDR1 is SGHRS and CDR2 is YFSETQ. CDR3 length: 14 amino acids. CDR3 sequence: CASSLKPKGEKLFF. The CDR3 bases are TGCGCCAGCAGCTTGAAACCGAAGGGAGAAAAACTGTTTTTT.

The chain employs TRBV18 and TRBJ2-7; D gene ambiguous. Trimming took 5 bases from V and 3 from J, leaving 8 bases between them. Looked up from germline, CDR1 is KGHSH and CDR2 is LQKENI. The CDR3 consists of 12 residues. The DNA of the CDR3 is TGTGCCAGCTCATCCACCGACTACGAGCAGTACTTC. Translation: CASSSTDYEQYF.

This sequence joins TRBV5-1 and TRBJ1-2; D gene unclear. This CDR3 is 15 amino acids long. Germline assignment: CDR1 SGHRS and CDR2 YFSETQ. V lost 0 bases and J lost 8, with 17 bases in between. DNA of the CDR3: TGCGCCAGCAGCTTGGCCGGTGCCCCAGGTAGGGGCTACACCTTC. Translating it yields CASSLAGAPGRGYTF.

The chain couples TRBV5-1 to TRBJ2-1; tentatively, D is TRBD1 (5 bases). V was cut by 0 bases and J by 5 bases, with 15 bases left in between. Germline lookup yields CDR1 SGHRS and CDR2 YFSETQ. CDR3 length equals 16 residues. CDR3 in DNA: TGCGCCAGCAGCTTGGTAGGGGTAGGGCTAGACAATGAGCAGTTCTTC. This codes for CASSLVGVGLDNEQFF.

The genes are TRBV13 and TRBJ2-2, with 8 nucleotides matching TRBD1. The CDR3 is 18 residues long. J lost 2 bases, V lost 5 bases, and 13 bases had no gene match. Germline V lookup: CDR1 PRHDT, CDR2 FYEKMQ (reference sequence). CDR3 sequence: CASSGEGDRGSNTGELFF. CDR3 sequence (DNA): TGTGCCAGCAGCGGAGAAGGCGACAGGGGAAGTAACACCGGGGAGCTGTTTTTT.

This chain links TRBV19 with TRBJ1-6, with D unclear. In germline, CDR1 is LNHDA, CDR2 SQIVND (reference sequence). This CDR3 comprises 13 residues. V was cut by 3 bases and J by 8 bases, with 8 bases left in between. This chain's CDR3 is CASSIRGDSPLHF. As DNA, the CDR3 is TGTGCCAGTAGTATCCGAGGTGATTCACCCCTCCACTTT.

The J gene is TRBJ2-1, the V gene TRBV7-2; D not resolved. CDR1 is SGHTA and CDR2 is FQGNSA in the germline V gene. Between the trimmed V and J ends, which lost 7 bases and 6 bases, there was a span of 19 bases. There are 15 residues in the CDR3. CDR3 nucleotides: TGTGCCAGCACCCCGTCCCGGGTCCCAGGCAATGAGCAGTTCTTC. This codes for CASTPSRVPGNEQFF.

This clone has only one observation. CDR3 residues: CASSSPTSYEQFF. CDR3 coding DNA: TGTGCCAGCAGTTCCCCGACTAGTTATGAGCAGTTCTTC. The genes are TRBV6-5 and TRBJ2-1; a weak D match, TRBD2 (6 bases). Deletions cut 4 bases from V and 8 bases from J, with 12 bases between. This CDR3 spans 13 amino acids. CDR1 and CDR2 from the germline V gene are MNHEY and SVGAGI.

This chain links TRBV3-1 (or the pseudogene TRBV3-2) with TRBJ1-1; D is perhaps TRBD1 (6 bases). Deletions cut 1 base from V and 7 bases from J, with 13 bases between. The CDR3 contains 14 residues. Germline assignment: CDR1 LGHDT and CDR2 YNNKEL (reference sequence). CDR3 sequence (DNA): TGTGCCAGCAGCCAAGCGGCGATAGGGGGTGAAGCTTTCTTT. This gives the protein CASSQAAIGGEAFF.

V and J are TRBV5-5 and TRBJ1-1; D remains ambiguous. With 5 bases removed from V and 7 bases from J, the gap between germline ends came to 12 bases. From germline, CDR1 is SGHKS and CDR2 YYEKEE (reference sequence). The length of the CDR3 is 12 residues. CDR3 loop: CASSRVAVEAFF. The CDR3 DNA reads TGTGCCAGCAGTCGGGTGGCAGTTGAAGCTTTCTTT.

The DNA of the CDR3 is TGTGCCAGCAGCCGGGGGGTCACAGATACGCAGTATTTT. As protein: CASSRGVTDTQYF. The V call is TRBV6-4, the J call TRBJ2-3; 7 bases line up with TRBD2. The CDR3 consists of 13 residues. CDR1 and CDR2 from the germline V gene are MRHNA and SNTAGT. J gave up 2 bases and V 6 bases, and 2 bases lay outside the gene matches.

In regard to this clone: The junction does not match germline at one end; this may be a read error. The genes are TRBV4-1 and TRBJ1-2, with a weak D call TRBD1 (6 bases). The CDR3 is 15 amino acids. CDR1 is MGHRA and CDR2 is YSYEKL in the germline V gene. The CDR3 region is CASSQGPGEPYSYTF. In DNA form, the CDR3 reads TGCGCCAGCAGCCAAGGTCCAGGGGAGCCCTATAGCTACACCTTC.